Below are 3 T cell receptor beta chains sequenced from a single sample in a study of blood T cell repertoires in COVID-19. Using immunoSEQ multiplex PCR, the repertoire was profiled, and TCRdb retains in-frame clones only, with some absent. The sample has approximately 50,000 clones, around nine tenths seen once. The material sequenced was peripheral blood. All receptors derive from a human donor in a cohort sampled during active COVID-19.

The chain recombines TRBV18 with TRBJ2-1, with D uncertain. The germline V gene encodes CDR1 KGHSH and CDR2 LQKENI. The V end was cut by 2 bases, the J end by 0 bases, with 8 bases between. This CDR3 contains 15 residues. CDR3 in DNA: TGTGCCAGCTCACCAAGCGACGGCTCCTACAATGAGCAGTTCTTC. Translated, it gives CASSPSDGSYNEQFF.

The rearrangement links TRBV5-4 to TRBJ2-4; D possibly corresponds to TRBD2 (7 bases). V was clipped by 2 bases and J by 6 bases, with 12 bases between them. The CDR3 is 14 residues long. Germline values: CDR1 SGHNT, CDR2 YYREEE (reference sequence). The DNA for the CDR3 is TGTGCCAGCAGCTTTGGGGGGGCAAGAAACATTCAGTACTTC. Amino acid sequence: CASSFGGARNIQYF.

The DNA of the CDR3 is TGCGCCAGCAGCTTCTTGGGCCAGGGATCTAAACAGGGTTCCTCGGGGATTCCTGAAGCTTTCTTT. Protein sequence: CASSFLGQGSKQGSSGIPEAFF. The chain couples TRBV5-1 to TRBJ1-1; D is perhaps TRBD1 (6 bases). V was clipped by 2 bases and J by 6 bases, with 38 bases between them. The CDR3 extends over 22 amino acids. The germline V gene has CDR1 SGHRS and CDR2 YFSETQ.